Each of the 19 T cell receptor beta chains below was sequenced from the same sample in a study of identical twins. TCRdb itself ran the 5' RACE reads through MiXCR, one entry per CDR3 protein. The data show around 650,000 distinct CDR3 sequences, about 7% seen once. This same sample was also part of a study on yellow fever vaccine responses in identical twins.

The sample comprised PBMCs. The receptors shown here come from a woman in her late teens or twenties in good health.

The chain links TRBV19 to TRBJ2-1; the match to TRBD2 covers 8 bases. V was clipped by 5 bases and J by 0 bases; unmatched bases: 6. The CDR3 is made up of 16 amino acids. The V gene's germline CDR1 is LNHDA and CDR2 SQIVND (reference sequence). CDR3 in DNA: TGTGCCAGTAGTGCGCGGGGGGTCTTCTCCTACAATGAGCAGTTCTTC. It translates to CASSARGVFSYNEQFF.

This clonotype appeared a few times. The V and J genes are TRBV7-9 and TRBJ1-2; 8 nucleotides match TRBD1. Trimming removed 1 base from V and 1 base from J; junction bases left unmatched: 5. Germline V gene lookup returns CDR1 SEHNR and CDR2 FQNEAQ (reference sequence). The CDR3 consists of 16 residues. CDR3 DNA sequence: TGTGCCAGCAGCTTAGGATCAGGGGGCTTTAACTATGGCTACACCTTC. It encodes CASSLGSGGFNYGYTF.

At least ten counts were recorded for this clonotype. The V and J genes are TRBV28 and TRBJ2-7, with D perhaps matching TRBD1 (6 bases). Trimming cost V 4 bases and J 3 bases, with 7 bases left between them. Germline V CDR1 and CDR2: MDHEN, SYDVKM. This CDR3 has 12 amino acids. The CDR3 nucleotides read TGTGCCAGCAGTTCCAGGGGCTACGAGCAGTACTTC. It is translated as CASSSRGYEQYF.

This chain links TRBV7-9 with TRBJ2-7; D remains ambiguous. Germline CDR1 and CDR2: SEHNR and FQNEAQ (reference sequence). The V end was cut by 5 bases, the J end by 3 bases, with 14 bases between. The CDR3 spans 14 residues. The DNA for the CDR3 is TGTGCCAGCAGCCCAGTTGGCAGGAACTACGAGCAGTACTTC. This sequence encodes CASSPVGRNYEQYF.

This clonotype was counted ten times or more. The V call is TRBV4-1, the J call TRBJ2-2, with D possibly matching TRBD2 (6 bases). The CDR3 has 15 residues. Trimming removed 0 bases from V and 8 bases from J, with 13 bases in between. Germline CDR1 reads MGHRA; CDR2 reads YSYEKL. This CDR3 is CASSQEGAGSGELFF. CDR3 in DNA: TGCGCCAGCAGCCAAGAAGGTGCGGGGTCTGGGGAGCTGTTTTTT.

This clonotype turned up a few times. The V and J genes are TRBV29-1 and TRBJ2-2, with D possibly being TRBD2 (6 bases). The germline gives CDR1 SQVTM, CDR2 ANQGSEA. The CDR3 has 13 residues. Trimming took off 4 bases at V and 5 bases at J, with 11 bases between the two ends. CDR3 bases: TGCAGCGTTGTAACTAGCCAGACCGGGGAGCTGTTTTTT. Translating it yields CSVVTSQTGELFF.

This clonotype was seen many times. CDR3 residues: CASSFRETDTQYF. The CDR3 DNA is TGTGCCAGCAGTTTCAGGGAGACAGATACGCAGTATTTT. This chain joins TRBV27 and TRBJ2-3, with D possibly being TRBD1 or TRBD2 (5 bases each). The CDR3 length is 13 residues. V was trimmed by 3 bases and J by 3 bases, leaving 7 bases between them. Looked up from germline, CDR1 is MNHEY and CDR2 is SMNVEV (reference sequence).

J is TRBJ2-3 and V is TRBV12-3 or TRBV12-4; 7 bases agree with TRBD2. The trim removed 7 bases at V and 6 bases at J, leaving 16 bases unmatched. The CDR3 spans 16 residues. As DNA, the CDR3 is TGTGCCAGCACTCAACTAGCTGCGGGGGTGGAGGATACGCAGTATTTT. It encodes CASTQLAAGVEDTQYF.

This clonotype was observed a handful of times. The J gene is TRBJ1-4, the V gene TRBV9; a possible D gene is TRBD1 (5 bases). Germline CDR1 SGDLS, CDR2 YYNGEE. The CDR3 covers 14 residues. V was shortened by 6 bases and J by 4 bases, with 13 bases between the two germline ends. The CDR3 DNA follows: TGTGCCAGCAACCAGAGGGGCCTTAATGAAAAACTGTTTTTT. Translated: CASNQRGLNEKLFF.

The J gene is TRBJ1-2, the V gene TRBV10-3, with D perhaps matching TRBD1 (6 bases). V dropped 6 bases and J dropped 4 bases, with 18 bases sitting between them. CDR3 length: 15 residues. CDR1 ENHRY and CDR2 SYGVKD come from the germline V gene. Here the CDR3 DNA reads TGTGCCATCAGGGCCGGGACACCCATCGGCTATGGCTACACCTTC. Amino acids: CAIRAGTPIGYGYTF.

This clonotype was observed a handful of times. The chain carries TRBV7-9 and TRBJ2-7; TRBD1 is a possible D gene (5 bases). CDR1 and CDR2 (germline): SEHNR, FQNEAQ (reference sequence). The CDR3 runs 15 residues. V lost 1 base and J lost 2, with 12 bases in between. The CDR3 here is CASSLEGLRAYEQYF. For the CDR3, the DNA is TGTGCCAGCAGCTTAGAAGGCCTCAGGGCCTACGAGCAGTACTTC.

There are a few counts of this clonotype. The chain recombines TRBV29-1 with TRBJ2-5; possibly TRBD1 for D (6 bases). CDR1 is SQVTM, CDR2 ANQGSEA, per germline. The CDR3 has 14 amino acids. The germline V and J ends were trimmed by 3 bases and 1 base, with 12 bases remaining between them. Written as DNA, the CDR3 is TGCAGCGTTGAGAAGGACAGAATCCAAGAGACCCAGTACTTC. This sequence encodes CSVEKDRIQETQYF.

J is TRBJ2-7 and V is TRBV7-9; D unclear. Trimming shortened V by 1 base and J by 6 bases, and 7 bases separated the two germline ends. Germline V gene lookup returns CDR1 SEHNR and CDR2 FQNEAQ (reference sequence). The CDR3 length is 12 residues. CDR3 nucleotide sequence: TGTGCCAGCAGCTTAGGTAGTGGCGAGCAGTACTTC. Protein product: CASSLGSGEQYF.

There are many counts of this clonotype. The gene calls are TRBV9 and TRBJ2-3; TRBD2 agrees at 7 bases. The J segment lost 4 bases and the V segment lost 2 bases, leaving 10 bases of the junction unmatched. The CDR3 loop spans 16 amino acids. Germline V gene sequence: CDR1 SGDLS, CDR2 YYNGEE. The CDR3 loop reads CASSVRLGGSADTQYF. The CDR3 nucleotides are TGTGCCAGCAGCGTCCGTTTGGGCGGGAGTGCAGATACGCAGTATTTT.

This clonotype showed up many times. The rearrangement uses TRBV3-1 and TRBJ2-4; D is uncertain. Deletions cut 3 bases from V and 2 bases from J, with 2 bases between. This CDR3 has 12 residues. The V gene's germline CDR1 is LGHDT and CDR2 YNNKEL (reference sequence). The CDR3 sequence: CASSQSKNIQYF. CDR3 nucleotide sequence: TGTGCCAGCAGCCAGTCCAAAAACATTCAGTACTTC.

There are a few counts of this clonotype. The chain uses TRBV4-1 and TRBJ2-5; the match to TRBD2 covers 7 bases. CDR3 length: 18 amino acids. Looked up from germline, CDR1 is MGHRA and CDR2 is YSYEKL. Losses at the gene ends were 4 bases for V and 4 bases for J; bases not matched to a gene: 18. CDR3: CASSPLEAGDYRGETQYF. The CDR3 DNA sequence: TGCGCCAGCAGCCCACTAGAGGCGGGAGACTACCGAGGAGAGACCCAGTACTTC.

The rearrangement uses TRBV5-1 and TRBJ1-1, with 8 bases that match TRBD1. The CDR3 sequence is 16 residues long. The germline V gene encodes CDR1 SGHRS and CDR2 YFSETQ. Losses at the gene ends were 1 base for V and 0 bases for J; bases not matched to a gene: 5. DNA for the CDR3: TGCGCCAGCAGCTTGCTTCCAGGGGGCATGAACACTGAAGCTTTCTTT. Protein product: CASSLLPGGMNTEAFF. Using reference TRBV5-1 and TRBJ1-1 for the parts outside the CDR3, the full variable domain is KAGVTQTPRYLIKTRGQQVTLSCSPISGHRSVSWYQQTPGQGLQFLFEYFSETQRNKGNFPGRFSGRQFSNSRSEMNVSTLELGDSALYLCASSLLPGGMNTEAFFGQGTRLTVV.

J is TRBJ1-6 and V is TRBV2, with D maybe TRBD1 (6 bases). V dropped 2 bases and J dropped 10 bases, with 24 bases sitting between them. This CDR3 has 18 amino acids. The germline gives CDR1 SNHLY, CDR2 FYNNEI. The CDR3 nucleotides are TGTGCCAGCAGTGAAAACCCTTGGGGCAGGGGAACAGGCTCACCCCTCCACTTT. Amino acid sequence: CASSENPWGRGTGSPLHF.

This clonotype has a handful of counts. This rearrangement joins TRBV12-3 or TRBV12-4 to TRBJ1-5; D is uncertain. V gave up 1 base and J gave up 9 bases, with 10 bases separating them. CDR3 length: 13 amino acids. CDR3 sequence: CASSLGGSGPQHF. DNA of the CDR3: TGTGCCAGCAGTTTAGGGGGATCGGGGCCCCAGCATTTT.